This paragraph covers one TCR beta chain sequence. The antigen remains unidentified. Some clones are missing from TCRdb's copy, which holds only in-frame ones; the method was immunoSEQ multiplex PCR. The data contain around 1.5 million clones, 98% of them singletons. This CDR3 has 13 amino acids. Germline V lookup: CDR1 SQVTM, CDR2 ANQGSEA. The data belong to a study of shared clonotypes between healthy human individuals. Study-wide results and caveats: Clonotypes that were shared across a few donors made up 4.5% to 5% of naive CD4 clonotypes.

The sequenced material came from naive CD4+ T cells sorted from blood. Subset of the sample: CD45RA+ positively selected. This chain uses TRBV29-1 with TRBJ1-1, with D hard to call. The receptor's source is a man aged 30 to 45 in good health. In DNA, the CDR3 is TGCTCGTCGTTGCCGCGGGGGAACACTGAAGCTTTCTTT. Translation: CSSLPRGNTEAFF.